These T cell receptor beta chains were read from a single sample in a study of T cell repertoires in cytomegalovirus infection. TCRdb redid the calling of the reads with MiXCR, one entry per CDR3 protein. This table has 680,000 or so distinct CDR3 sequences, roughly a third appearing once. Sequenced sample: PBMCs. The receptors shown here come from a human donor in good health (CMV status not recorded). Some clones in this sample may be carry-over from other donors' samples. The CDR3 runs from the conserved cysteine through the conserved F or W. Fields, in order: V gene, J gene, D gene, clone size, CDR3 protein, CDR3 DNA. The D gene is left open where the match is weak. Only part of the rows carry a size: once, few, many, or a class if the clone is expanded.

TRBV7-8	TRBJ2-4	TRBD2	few	CASSQRLAGGLLENIQYF	TGTGCCAGCAGCCAACGACTAGCGGGAGGGTTACTCGAGAACATTCAGTACTTC
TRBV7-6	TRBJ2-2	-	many	CASSSGRYTGELFF	TGTGCCAGCAGCTCCGGACGGTACACCGGGGAGCTGTTTTTT
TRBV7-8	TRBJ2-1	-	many	CASSLSRYNEQFF	TGTGCCAGCAGCTTATCCAGATACAATGAGCAGTTCTTC
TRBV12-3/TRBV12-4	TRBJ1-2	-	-	CASSGPNYGYTF	TGTGCCAGCAGTGGACCAAACTATGGCTACACCTTC
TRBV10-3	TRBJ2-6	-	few	CAISAGTSGANVLTF	TGTGCCATCAGTGCCGGTACGTCTGGGGCCAACGTCCTGACTTTC
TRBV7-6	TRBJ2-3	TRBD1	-	CASSSRTGATDTQYF	TGTGCCAGCAGCTCAAGGACAGGGGCGACAGATACGCAGTATTTT
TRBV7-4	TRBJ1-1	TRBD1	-	CASSLDQDRGGETEAFF	TGTGCCAGCAGCTTAGATCAGGACAGGGGAGGAGAAACTGAAGCTTTCTTT
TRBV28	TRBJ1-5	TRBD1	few	CASSLGWDRGILGNQPQHF	TGTGCCAGCAGTTTAGGTTGGGACAGGGGGATTTTGGGCAATCAGCCCCAGCATTTT
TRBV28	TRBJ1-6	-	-	CASSLGGTGSSYNSPLHF	TGTGCCAGCAGTTTAGGCGGGACCGGGAGCTCCTATAATTCACCCCTCCACTTT
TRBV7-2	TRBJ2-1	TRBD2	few	CASSPPGTREEQFF	TGTGCCAGCAGCCCGCCGGGGACTAGGGAAGAGCAGTTCTTC
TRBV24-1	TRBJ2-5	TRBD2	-	CATSRGGIVSNQETQYF	TGTGCCACCAGCCGGGGGGGAATAGTAAGTAACCAAGAGACCCAGTACTTC
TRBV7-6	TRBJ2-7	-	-	CASSPSRTPWHEQYF	TGTGCCAGCAGCCCATCCCGGACCCCGTGGCACGAGCAGTACTTC
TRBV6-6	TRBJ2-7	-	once	CASSGSDGRAYEQYF	TGTGCCAGCAGTGGTTCCGATGGCAGGGCCTACGAGCAGTACTTC
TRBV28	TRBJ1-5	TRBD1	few	CASSLRRGYQPQHF	TGTGCCAGCAGTTTGCGCAGGGGGTATCAGCCCCAGCATTTT
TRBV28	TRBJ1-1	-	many	CASSLLGVWEAFF	TGTGCCAGCAGTTTACTAGGAGTATGGGAAGCTTTCTTT
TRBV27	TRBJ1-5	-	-	CASSLSGTPAISNQPQHF	TGTGCCAGCAGTTTATCAGGGACCCCAGCCATTAGCAATCAGCCCCAGCATTTT
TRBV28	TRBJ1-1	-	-	CASSLVDSFPEYAFF	TGTGCCAGCAGTTTAGTGGATTCTTTTCCGGAATACGCTTTCTTT
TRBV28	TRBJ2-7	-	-	CASSSGDISYEQYF	TGTGCCAGCAGTTCCGGGGACATCTCCTACGAGCAGTACTTC
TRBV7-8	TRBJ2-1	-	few	CASSLVLAGYSYNEQFF	TGTGCCAGCAGCTTAGTATTGGCGGGATACTCCTACAATGAGCAGTTCTTC
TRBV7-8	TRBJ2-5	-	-	CASSLGRSMETQYF	TGTGCCAGCAGCTTAGGAAGATCAATGGAGACCCAGTACTTC
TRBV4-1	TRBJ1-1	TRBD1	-	CASSLTDRGHTEAFF	TGCGCCAGCAGCCTCACCGACAGGGGGCACACTGAAGCTTTCTTT
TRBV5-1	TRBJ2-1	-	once	CASSLGQVNEQFF	TGCGCCAGCAGCTTGGGACAGGTCAATGAGCAGTTCTTC
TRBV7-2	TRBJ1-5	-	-	CASSLTGSDQPQHF	TGTGCCAGCAGCTTAACTGGTTCTGACCAGCCCCAGCATTTT
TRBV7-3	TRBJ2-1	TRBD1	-	CASSQRQGTYNEQFF	TGTGCCAGCAGCCAGAGACAGGGAACTTACAATGAGCAGTTCTTC
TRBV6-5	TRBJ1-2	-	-	CASSYQGPAFYGYTF	TGTGCCAGCAGTTACCAAGGACCAGCGTTTTATGGCTACACCTTC
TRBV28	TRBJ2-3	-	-	CASEKPPGYTDTQYF	TGTGCCAGCGAAAAACCCCCCGGCTACACAGATACGCAGTATTTT
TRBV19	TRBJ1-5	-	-	CASSRGATSNQPQHF	TGTGCCAGTAGTAGAGGGGCTACTAGCAATCAGCCCCAGCATTTT
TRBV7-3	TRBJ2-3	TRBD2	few	CASSFISGASTDTQYF	TGTGCCAGCAGCTTCATTAGCGGGGCTAGCACAGATACGCAGTATTTT
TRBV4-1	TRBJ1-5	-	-	CASSQVDSTNQPQHF	TGCGCCAGCAGCCAAGTTGACAGTACAAATCAGCCCCAGCATTTT
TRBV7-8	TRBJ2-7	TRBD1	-	CATIRDRVSSEQYF	TGTGCCACCATCCGGGACAGGGTGTCCTCCGAGCAGTACTTC
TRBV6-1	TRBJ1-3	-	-	CASRDQPLLSGNTIYF	TGTGCCAGCAGGGACCAACCACTCTTGTCCGGAAACACCATATATTTT
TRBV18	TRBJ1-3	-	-	CASSPGGALSGNTIYF	TGTGCCAGCTCACCAGGCGGGGCGCTTAGTGGAAACACCATATATTTT
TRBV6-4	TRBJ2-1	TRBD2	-	CASSVAGGREQFF	TGTGCCAGCAGTGTAGCGGGGGGCCGGGAGCAGTTCTTC
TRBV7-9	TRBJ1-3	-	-	CASSYNRALAGNTIYF	TGTGCCAGCAGTTACAATAGGGCCCTAGCTGGAAACACCATATATTTT
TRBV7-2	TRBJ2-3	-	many	CASSFRPDTQYF	TGTGCCAGCAGCTTCAGGCCTGATACGCAGTATTTT
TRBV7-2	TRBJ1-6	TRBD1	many	CASSLDRLNSPLHF	TGTGCCAGCAGCCTGGACAGGCTTAACTCACCCCTCCACTTT
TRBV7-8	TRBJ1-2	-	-	CASSKTGGGYTF	TGTGCCAGCAGCAAAACCGGCGGTGGCTACACCTTC
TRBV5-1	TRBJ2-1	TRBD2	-	CASSLTSGGHNEQFF	TGCGCCAGCAGCCTTACTAGCGGGGGGCACAATGAGCAGTTCTTC
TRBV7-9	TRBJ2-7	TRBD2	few	CASSPAGRGSSYEQYF	TGTGCCAGCAGCCCCGCCGGGCGGGGGTCCTCCTACGAGCAGTACTTC
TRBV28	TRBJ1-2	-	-	CAIQGLANYGYTF	TGTGCCATCCAGGGGCTAGCTAACTATGGCTACACCTTC
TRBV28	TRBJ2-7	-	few	CASSFPAGRAAEQYF	TGTGCCAGCAGTTTTCCGGCAGGACGGGCAGCCGAGCAGTACTTC
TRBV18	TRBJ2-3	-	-	CASSPPAGNTDTQYF	TGTGCCAGCTCACCACCCGCAGGGAACACAGATACGCAGTATTTT
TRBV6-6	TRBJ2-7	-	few	CASSPLRARREYEQYF	TGTGCCAGCAGCCCTCTCAGGGCCCGCCGGGAATACGAGCAGTACTTC
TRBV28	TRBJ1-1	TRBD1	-	CASSQTPQGKSSEVAFF	TGTGCCAGCAGCCAGACGCCACAGGGGAAGTCGTCGGAGGTAGCTTTCTTT
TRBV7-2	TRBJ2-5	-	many	CASSEQRETQYF	TGTGCCAGCAGCGAACAACGGGAGACCCAGTACTTC
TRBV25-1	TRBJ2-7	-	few	CASSEFLGEQYF	TGTGCCAGCAGTGAATTTTTGGGCGAGCAGTACTTC
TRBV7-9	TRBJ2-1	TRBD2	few	CASIWGGSYNEQFF	TGTGCCAGCATATGGGGGGGCTCCTACAATGAGCAGTTCTTC
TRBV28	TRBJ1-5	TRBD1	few	CASSSTDRGLRQPQHF	TGTGCCAGCAGTTCCACGGACAGGGGGCTGCGGCAGCCCCAGCATTTT
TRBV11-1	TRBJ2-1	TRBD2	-	CASSLRWSAGGPYNEQFF	TGTGCCAGCAGCTTACGATGGTCGGCGGGAGGGCCGTACAATGAGCAGTTCTTC
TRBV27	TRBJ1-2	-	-	CASSLYGGTYGYTF	TGTGCCAGCAGTTTATATGGGGGGACCTATGGCTACACCTTC
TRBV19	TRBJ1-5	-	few	CASSTGTFTQPQHF	TGTGCCAGTAGTACCGGGACCTTCACCCAGCCCCAGCATTTT
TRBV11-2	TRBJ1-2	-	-	CASSLGTGSWDYGYTF	TGTGCCAGCAGCTTGGGAACAGGGAGCTGGGACTATGGCTACACCTTC
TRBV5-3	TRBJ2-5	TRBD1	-	CASSLQGARTQYF	TGTGCCAGCAGCTTACAGGGGGCGCGGACCCAGTACTTC
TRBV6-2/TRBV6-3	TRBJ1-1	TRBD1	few	CASSFDRAAAFF	TGTGCCAGCAGTTTCGACAGGGCGGCGGCTTTCTTT
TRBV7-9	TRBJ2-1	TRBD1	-	CASSSPLGTGKGVDEQFF	TGTGCCAGCAGCTCCCCTTTGGGGACAGGGAAAGGAGTCGATGAGCAGTTCTTC
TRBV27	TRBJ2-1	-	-	CASSLGVVYNEQFF	TGTGCCAGCAGCCTTGGGGTGGTGTACAATGAGCAGTTCTTC
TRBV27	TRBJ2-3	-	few	CASSYVALNAEYLPQYF	TGTGCCAGCAGTTATGTGGCACTAAACGCAGAGTATCTTCCGCAGTATTTT
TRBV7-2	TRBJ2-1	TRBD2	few	CASRKALAGYNEQFF	TGTGCCAGCAGAAAGGCCCTAGCGGGGTACAATGAGCAGTTCTTC
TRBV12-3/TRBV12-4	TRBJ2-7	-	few	CASSSGWVEQYF	TGTGCCAGCAGTTCAGGGTGGGTCGAGCAGTACTTC
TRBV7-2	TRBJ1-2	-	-	CASSFTGGGNYGYTF	TGTGCCAGCAGCTTTACAGGAGGAGGAAACTATGGCTACACCTTC